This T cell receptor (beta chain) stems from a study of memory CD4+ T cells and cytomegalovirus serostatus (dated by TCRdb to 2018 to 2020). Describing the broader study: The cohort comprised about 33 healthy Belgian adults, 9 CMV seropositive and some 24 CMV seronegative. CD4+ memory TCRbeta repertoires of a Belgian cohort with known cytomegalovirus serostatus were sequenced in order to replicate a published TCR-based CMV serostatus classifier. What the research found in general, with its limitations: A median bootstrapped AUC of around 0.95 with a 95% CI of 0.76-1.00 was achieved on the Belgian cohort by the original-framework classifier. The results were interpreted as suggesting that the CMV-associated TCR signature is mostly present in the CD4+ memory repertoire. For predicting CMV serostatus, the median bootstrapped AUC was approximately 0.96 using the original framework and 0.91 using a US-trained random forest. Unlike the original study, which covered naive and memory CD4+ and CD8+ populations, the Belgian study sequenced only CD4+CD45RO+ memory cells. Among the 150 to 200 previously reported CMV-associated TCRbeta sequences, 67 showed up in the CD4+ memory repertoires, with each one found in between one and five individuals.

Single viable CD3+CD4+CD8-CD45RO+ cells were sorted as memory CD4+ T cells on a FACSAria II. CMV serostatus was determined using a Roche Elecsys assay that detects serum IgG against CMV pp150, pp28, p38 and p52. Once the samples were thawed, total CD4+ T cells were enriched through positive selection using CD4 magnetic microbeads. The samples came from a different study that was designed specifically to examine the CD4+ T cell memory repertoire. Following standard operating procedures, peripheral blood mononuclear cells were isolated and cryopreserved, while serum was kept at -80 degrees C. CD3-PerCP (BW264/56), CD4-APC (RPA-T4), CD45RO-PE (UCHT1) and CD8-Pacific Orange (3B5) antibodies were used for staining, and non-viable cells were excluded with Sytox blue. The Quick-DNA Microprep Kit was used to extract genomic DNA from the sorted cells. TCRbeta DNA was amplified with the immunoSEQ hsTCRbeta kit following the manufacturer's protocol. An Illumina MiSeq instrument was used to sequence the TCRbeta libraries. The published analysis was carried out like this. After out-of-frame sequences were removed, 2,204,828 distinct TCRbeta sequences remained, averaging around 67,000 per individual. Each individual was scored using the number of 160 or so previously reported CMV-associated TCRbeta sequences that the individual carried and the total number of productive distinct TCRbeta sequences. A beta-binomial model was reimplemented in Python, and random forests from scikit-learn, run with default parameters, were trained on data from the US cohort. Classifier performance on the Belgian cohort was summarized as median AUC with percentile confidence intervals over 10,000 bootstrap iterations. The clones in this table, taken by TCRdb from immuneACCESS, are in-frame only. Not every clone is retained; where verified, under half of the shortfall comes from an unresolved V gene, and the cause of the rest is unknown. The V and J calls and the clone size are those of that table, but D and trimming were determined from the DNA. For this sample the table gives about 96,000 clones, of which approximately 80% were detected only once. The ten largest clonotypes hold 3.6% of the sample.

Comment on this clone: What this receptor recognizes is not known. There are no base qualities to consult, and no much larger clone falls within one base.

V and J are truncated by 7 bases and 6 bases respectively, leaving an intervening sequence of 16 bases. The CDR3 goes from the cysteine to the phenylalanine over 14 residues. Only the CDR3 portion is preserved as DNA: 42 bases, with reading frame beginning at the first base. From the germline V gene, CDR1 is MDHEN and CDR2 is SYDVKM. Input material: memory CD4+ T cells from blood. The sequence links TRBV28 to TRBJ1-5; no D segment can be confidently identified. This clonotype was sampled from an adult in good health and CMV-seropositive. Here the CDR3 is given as CASIGPGRSQPQHF. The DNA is TGTGCCAGCATAGGTCCGGGGAGGAGTCAGCCCCAGCATTTT.